A single sample is the source of the 7 T cell receptor beta chains below, sequenced in a study of control samples from healthy donors and cancer patients. TCRdb keeps only in-frame clones here, not all; method: immunoSEQ multiplex PCR. The table has 50,000 or so clones, over 70% seen once. The sequencing input was blood. The receptors were gathered from a man in his 70s in good health.

By share of the sample, this clone is medium-sized (0.01 to 0.1%). This rearrangement joins TRBV28 to TRBJ1-3; D is unresolved. With 2 bases removed from V and 4 bases from J, the gap between germline ends came to 9 bases. This CDR3 contains 14 residues. The germline gives CDR1 MDHEN, CDR2 SYDVKM. This chain's CDR3 is CASSLAGTGNTIYF. The CDR3 nucleotides read TGTGCCAGCAGTTTAGCGGGAACCGGAAACACCATATATTTT.

This clone showed up just once. V usage is TRBV7-2 and J usage is TRBJ2-2; 7 nucleotides agree with TRBD2. V shed 5 bases, J shed 1 base, and the junction held 4 bases outside the gene matches. This CDR3 comprises 15 residues. Per germline, CDR1 SGHTA and CDR2 FQGNSA. CDR3 in DNA: TGTGCCAGCAGCCCTTGGGAGGGGAACACCGGGGAGCTGTTTTTT. Translated: CASSPWEGNTGELFF.

The chain joins TRBV5-1 to TRBJ2-5; TRBD2 matches at 7 bases. After removal of 4 bases from V and 4 bases from J, the junction contained 10 bases not matched to a gene. Germline CDR1 SGHRS, CDR2 YFSETQ. The CDR3 is 15 residues long. The CDR3 here is CASSAREVAGETQYF. CDR3 DNA sequence: TGCGCCAGCAGCGCCCGGGAGGTAGCAGGAGAGACCCAGTACTTC.

CDR3 amino acids: CASSTATGGAGETQYF. CDR3 sequence (DNA): TGTGCCAGCTCAACCGCCACAGGGGGCGCGGGAGAGACCCAGTACTTC. V gene TRBV18 combines with J gene TRBJ2-5; 9 positions agree with TRBD1. The CDR3 consists of 16 residues. After removal of 5 bases from V and 4 bases from J, the junction contained 11 bases not matched to a gene. Germline CDR1 KGHSH, CDR2 LQKENI.

This clone has more than one count but fewer than ten. The V and J genes are TRBV19 and TRBJ2-7; either TRBD1 or TRBD2 may supply D (5 bases each). The CDR3 is 13 amino acids. V gave up 3 bases and J gave up 3 bases, with 9 bases separating them. In germline, CDR1 is LNHDA, CDR2 SQIVND (reference sequence). CDR3 loop: CASSIRDGYEQYF. The DNA for the CDR3 is TGTGCCAGTAGTATCCGGGACGGCTACGAGCAGTACTTC.

V gene TRBV18 combines with J gene TRBJ1-1; D perhaps matches TRBD1 (5 bases). V was trimmed by 5 bases and J by 5 bases, leaving 12 bases between them. Germline loops: CDR1 KGHSH, CDR2 LQKENI. The CDR3 is 13 residues long. Here the CDR3 reads CASSRGSGTEAFF. The CDR3 nucleotides read TGTGCCAGCTCAAGGGGATCTGGGACTGAAGCTTTCTTT.

The chain uses TRBV9 and TRBJ2-7, with 9 positions matching TRBD2. This CDR3 has 15 amino acids. Germline V CDR1 and CDR2: SGDLS, YYNGEE. The ends lost 4 bases at V and 5 bases at J; junction bases unmatched: 10. Written as DNA, the CDR3 is TGTGCCAGCAGCCCCAGCCTAGCGGGACCCGACGAGCAGTACTTC. Encoded protein: CASSPSLAGPDEQYF.